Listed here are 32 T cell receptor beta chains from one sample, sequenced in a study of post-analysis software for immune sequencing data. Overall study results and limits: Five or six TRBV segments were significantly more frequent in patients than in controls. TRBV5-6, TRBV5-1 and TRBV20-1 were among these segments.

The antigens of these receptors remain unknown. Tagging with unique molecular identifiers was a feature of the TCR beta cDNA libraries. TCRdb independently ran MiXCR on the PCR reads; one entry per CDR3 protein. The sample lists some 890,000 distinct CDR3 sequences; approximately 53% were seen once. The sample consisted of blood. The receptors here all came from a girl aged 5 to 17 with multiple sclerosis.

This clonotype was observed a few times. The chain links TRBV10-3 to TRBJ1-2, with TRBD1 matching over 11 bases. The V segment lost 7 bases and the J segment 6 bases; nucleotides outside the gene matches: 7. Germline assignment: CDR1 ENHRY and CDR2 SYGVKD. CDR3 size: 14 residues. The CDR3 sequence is CAINPRDRGDGYTF. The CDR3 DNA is TGTGCCATCAATCCCCGGGACAGGGGGGATGGCTACACCTTC.

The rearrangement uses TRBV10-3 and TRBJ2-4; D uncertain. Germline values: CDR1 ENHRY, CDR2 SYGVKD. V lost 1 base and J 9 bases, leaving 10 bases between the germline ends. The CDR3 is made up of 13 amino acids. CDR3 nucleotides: TGTGCCATCAGTGAGTTGACGGGTGGCATTCAGTACTTC. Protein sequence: CAISELTGGIQYF.

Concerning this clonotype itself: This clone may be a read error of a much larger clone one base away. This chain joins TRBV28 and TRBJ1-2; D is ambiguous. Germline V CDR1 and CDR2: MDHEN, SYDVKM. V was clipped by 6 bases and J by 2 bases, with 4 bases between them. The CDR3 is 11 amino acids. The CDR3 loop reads CASRRNYGYTF. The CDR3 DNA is TGTGCCAGCAGACGGAACTATGGCTACACCTTC.

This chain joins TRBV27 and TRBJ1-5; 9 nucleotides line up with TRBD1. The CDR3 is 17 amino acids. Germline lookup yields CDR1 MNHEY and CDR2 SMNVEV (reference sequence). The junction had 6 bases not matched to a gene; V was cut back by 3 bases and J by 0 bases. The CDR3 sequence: CASSLWGQGNSNQPQHF. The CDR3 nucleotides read TGTGCCAGCAGTTTGTGGGGACAGGGCAATAGCAATCAGCCCCAGCATTTT.

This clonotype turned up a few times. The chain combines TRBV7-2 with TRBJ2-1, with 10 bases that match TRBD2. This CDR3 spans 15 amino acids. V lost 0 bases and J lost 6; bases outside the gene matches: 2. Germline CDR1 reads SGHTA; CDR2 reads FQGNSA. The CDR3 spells CASSLALAGVNEQFF. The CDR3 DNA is TGTGCCAGCAGCTTAGCGCTAGCGGGAGTCAATGAGCAGTTCTTC.

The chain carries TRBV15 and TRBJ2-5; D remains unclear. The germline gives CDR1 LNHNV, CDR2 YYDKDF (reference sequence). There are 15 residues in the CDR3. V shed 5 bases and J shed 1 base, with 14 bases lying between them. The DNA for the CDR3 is TGTGCCACCAGCCCGGGTGAGGCCCCCCAAGAGACCCAGTACTTC. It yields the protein CATSPGEAPQETQYF.

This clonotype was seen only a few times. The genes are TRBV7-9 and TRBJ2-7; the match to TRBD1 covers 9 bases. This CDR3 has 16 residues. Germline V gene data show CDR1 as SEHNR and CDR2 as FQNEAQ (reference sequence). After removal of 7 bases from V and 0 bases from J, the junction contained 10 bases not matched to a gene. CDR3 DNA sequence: TGTGCCAGCACCTCGACCGGGACAGGGAACTCCTACGAGCAGTACTTC. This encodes CASTSTGTGNSYEQYF. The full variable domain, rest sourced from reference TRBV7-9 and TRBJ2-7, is DTGVSQNPRHKITKRGQNVTFRCDPISEHNRLYWYRQTLGQGPEFLTYFQNEAQLEKSRLLSDRFSAERPKGSFSTLEIQRTEQGDSAMYLCASTSTGTGNSYEQYFGPGTRLTVT.

The CDR3 DNA sequence: TGTGCCAGCAGTGCCGGCCGACTAGCCGAGCAGTTCTTC. Protein product: CASSAGRLAEQFF. The V call is TRBV25-1, the J call TRBJ2-1, with TRBD2 matching over 7 bases. Per the germline V gene, CDR1 is MGHDK and CDR2 is SYGVNS. The J segment lost 10 bases and the V segment lost 4 bases, leaving 7 bases of the junction unmatched. CDR3 length equals 13 residues.

This CDR3 is CASSQEFAEAAYNEQFF. The CDR3 DNA reads TGCGCCAGCAGCCAAGAGTTCGCGGAAGCTGCCTACAATGAGCAGTTCTTC. J is TRBJ2-1 and V is TRBV4-1; D is unresolved. V was clipped by 0 bases and J by 2 bases, with 14 bases between them. Germline V CDR1 and CDR2: MGHRA, YSYEKL. This CDR3 has 17 residues.

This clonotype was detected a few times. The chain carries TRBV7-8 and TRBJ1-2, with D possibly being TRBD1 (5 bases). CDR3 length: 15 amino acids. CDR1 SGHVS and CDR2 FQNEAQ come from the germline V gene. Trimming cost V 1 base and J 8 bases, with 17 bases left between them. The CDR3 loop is CASSLGNWRGRGYTF. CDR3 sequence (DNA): TGTGCCAGCAGCTTAGGGAACTGGAGGGGCCGCGGCTACACCTTC.

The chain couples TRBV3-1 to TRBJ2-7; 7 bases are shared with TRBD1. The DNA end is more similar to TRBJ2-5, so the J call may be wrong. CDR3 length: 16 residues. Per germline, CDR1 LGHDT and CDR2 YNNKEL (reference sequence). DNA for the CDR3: TGTGCCAGCAGCCCAAGACAGGGTAGAGGTATGGAGACCCAGTACTTC. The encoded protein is CASSPRQGRGMETQYF.

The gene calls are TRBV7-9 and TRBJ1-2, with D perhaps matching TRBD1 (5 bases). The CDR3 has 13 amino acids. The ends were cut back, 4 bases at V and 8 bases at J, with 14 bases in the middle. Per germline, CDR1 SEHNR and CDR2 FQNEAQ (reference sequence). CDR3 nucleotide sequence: TGTGCCAGCAGCTCCATTGGGGCGCCCGGCTACACCTTC. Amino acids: CASSSIGAPGYTF.

In DNA, the CDR3 is TGCAGTGCTAGAGACGCGGGAGGGACCTCCTACGAGCAGTACTTC. Protein product: CSARDAGGTSYEQYF. The V gene is TRBV20-1, the J gene TRBJ2-7; 9 bases line up with TRBD2. Germline trimming cut 0 bases from V and 0 bases from J; bases unmatched to any gene: 3. Looked up from germline, CDR1 is DFQATT and CDR2 is SNEGSKA (reference sequence). This CDR3 has 15 amino acids.

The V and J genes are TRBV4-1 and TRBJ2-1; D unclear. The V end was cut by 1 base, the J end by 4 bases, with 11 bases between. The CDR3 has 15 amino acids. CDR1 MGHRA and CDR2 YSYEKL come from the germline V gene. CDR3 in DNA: TGCGCCAGCAGCCAAGGTGATAGCTTGTACAATGAGCAGTTCTTC. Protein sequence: CASSQGDSLYNEQFF.

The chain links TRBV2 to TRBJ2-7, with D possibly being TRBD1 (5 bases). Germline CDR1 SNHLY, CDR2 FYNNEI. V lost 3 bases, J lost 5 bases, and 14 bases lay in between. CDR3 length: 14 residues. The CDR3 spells CASSDGRVPNEQYF. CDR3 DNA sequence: TGTGCCAGCAGTGACGGCAGGGTGCCTAACGAGCAGTACTTC.

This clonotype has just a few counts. DNA for the CDR3: TGTGCCAGCAGCCCCCGGGACAGGGGCACAGATACGCAGTATTTT. It specifies CASSPRDRGTDTQYF. The V gene is TRBV3-1, the J gene TRBJ2-3; the match to TRBD1 covers 9 bases. The CDR3 loop spans 15 amino acids. The germline V gene encodes CDR1 LGHDT and CDR2 YNNKEL (reference sequence). Unmatched junction bases numbered 3, after V lost 4 bases and J lost 1 base.

The DNA of the CDR3 is TGTGCCAGCAGTATACAGGGGGCGAGCAATCAGCCCCAGCATTTT. It is translated as CASSIQGASNQPQHF. The chain employs TRBV6-5 and TRBJ1-5, with 9 bases matching TRBD1. The V and J ends lost 5 bases and 1 base, in that order; junction bases with no gene match: 3. The CDR3 has 15 amino acids. Germline CDR1 is MNHEY and CDR2 is SVGAGI.

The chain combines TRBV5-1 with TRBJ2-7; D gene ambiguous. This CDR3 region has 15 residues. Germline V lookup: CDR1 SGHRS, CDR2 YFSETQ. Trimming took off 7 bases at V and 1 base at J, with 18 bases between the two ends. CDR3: CASHFPAAQSYEQYF. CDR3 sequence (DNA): TGCGCCAGCCACTTTCCGGCGGCACAATCCTACGAGCAGTACTTC.

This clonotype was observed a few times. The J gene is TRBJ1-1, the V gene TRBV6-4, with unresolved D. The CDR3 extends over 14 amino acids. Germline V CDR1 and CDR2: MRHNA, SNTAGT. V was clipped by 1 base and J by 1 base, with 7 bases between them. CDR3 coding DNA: TGTGCCAGCAGTGACTTTGCGGGGAACACTGAAGCTTTCTTT. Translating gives CASSDFAGNTEAFF.

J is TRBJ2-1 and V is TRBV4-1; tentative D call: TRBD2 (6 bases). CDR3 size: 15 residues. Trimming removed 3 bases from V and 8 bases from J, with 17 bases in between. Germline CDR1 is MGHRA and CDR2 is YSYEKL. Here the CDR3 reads CASSHAGRSFDEQFF. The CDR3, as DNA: TGCGCCAGCAGCCATGCCGGGAGATCTTTCGATGAGCAGTTCTTC.

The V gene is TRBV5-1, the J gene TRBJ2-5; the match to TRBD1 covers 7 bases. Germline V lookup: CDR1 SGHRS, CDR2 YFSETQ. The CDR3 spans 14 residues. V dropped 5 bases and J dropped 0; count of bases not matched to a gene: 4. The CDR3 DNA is TGCGCCAGCAGACCGGGACAGAACCAAGAGACCCAGTACTTC. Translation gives CASRPGQNQETQYF. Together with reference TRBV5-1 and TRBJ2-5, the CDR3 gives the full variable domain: KAGVTQTPRYLIKTRGQQVTLSCSPISGHRSVSWYQQTPGQGLQFLFEYFSETQRNKGNFPGRFSGRQFSNSRSEMNVSTLELGDSALYLCASRPGQNQETQYFGPGTRLLVL.

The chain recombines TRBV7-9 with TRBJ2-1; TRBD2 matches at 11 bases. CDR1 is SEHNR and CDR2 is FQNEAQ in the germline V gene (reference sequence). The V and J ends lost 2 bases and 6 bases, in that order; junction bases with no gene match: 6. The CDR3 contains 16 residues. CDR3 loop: CASSLLAGGPSNEQFF. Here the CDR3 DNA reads TGTGCCAGCAGCTTATTAGCGGGGGGGCCCAGCAATGAGCAGTTCTTC.

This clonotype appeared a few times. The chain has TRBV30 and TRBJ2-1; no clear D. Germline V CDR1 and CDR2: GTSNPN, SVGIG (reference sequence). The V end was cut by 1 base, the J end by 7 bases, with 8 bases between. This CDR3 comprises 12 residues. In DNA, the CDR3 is TGTGCCTGGAGTGGACTCCGTAATGAGCAGTTCTTC. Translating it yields CAWSGLRNEQFF.

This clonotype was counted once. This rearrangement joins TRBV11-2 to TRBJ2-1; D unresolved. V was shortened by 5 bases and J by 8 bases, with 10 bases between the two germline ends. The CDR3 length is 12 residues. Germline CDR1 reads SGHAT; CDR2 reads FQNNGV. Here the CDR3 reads CASSALYYEQFF. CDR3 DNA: TGTGCCAGCAGCGCCTTATACTATGAGCAGTTCTTC.

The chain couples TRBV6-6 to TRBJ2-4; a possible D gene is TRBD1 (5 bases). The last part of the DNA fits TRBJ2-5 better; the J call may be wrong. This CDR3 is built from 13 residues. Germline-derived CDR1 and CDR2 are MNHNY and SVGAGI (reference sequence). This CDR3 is CASSYGADGTQYF. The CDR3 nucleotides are TGTGCCAGCAGTTACGGGGCCGACGGGACCCAGTACTTC.

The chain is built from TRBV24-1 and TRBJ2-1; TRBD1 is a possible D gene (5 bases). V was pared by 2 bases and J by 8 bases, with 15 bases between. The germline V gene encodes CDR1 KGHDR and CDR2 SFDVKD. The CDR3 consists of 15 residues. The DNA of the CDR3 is TGTGCCACCAGTGATTCGACAACAGGTTCCGATGAGCAGTTCTTC. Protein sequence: CATSDSTTGSDEQFF.

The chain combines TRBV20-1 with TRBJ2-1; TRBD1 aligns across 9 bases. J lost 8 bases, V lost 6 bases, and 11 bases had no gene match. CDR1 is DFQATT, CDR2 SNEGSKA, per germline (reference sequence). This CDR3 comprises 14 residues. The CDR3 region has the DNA TGCAGTGCCGCTACAGGGGGCGCTTTCCATGAGCAGTTCTTC. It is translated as CSAATGGAFHEQFF.

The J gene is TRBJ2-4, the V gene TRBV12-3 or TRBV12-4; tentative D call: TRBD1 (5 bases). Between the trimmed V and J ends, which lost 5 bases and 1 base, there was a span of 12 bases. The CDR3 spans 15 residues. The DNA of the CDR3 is TGTGCCAGCAGTCCCCCGGCAGGGGCCAAAAACATTCAGTACTTC. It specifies CASSPPAGAKNIQYF.

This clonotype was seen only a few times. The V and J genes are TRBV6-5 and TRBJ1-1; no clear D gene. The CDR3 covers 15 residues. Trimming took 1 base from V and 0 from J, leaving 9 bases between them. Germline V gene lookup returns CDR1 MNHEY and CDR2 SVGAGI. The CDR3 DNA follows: TGTGCCAGCAGTTACTTTGGCGTACTGAACACTGAAGCTTTCTTT. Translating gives CASSYFGVLNTEAFF.

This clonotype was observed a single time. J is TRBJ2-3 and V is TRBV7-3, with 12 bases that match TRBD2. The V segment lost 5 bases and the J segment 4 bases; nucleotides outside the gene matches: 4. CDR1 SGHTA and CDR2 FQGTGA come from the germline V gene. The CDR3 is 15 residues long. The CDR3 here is CASSRTSGNADTQYF. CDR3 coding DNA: TGTGCCAGCAGCCGGACTAGCGGGAACGCAGATACGCAGTATTTT.

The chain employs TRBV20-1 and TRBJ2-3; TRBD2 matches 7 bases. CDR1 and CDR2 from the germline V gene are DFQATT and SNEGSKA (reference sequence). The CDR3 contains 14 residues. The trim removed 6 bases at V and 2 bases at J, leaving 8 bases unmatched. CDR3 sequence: CSARGRGVTDTQYF. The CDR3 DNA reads TGCAGTGCCCGGGGACGGGGGGTCACAGATACGCAGTATTTT.

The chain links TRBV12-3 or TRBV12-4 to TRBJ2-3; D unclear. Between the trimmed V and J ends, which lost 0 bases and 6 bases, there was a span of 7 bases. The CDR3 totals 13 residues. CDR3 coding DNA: TGTGCCAGCAGTTTAGCGCTGGGGGATACGCAGTATTTT. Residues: CASSLALGDTQYF.